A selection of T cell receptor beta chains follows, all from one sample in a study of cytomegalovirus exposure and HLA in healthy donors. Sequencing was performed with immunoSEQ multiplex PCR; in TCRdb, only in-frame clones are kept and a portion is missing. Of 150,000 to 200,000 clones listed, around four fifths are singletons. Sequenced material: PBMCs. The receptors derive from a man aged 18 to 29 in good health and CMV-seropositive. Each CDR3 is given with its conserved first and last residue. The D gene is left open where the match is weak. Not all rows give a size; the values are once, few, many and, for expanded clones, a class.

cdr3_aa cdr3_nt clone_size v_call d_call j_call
CASSLGVGGNEQFF TGTGCCAGCAGCTTAGGGGTAGGGGGCAATGAGCAGTTCTTC . TRBV7-2 . TRBJ2-1
CASSRGLGSYEQYF TGTGCCAGCAGTCGGGGGTTGGGGTCCTACGAGCAGTACTTC . TRBV27 . TRBJ2-7
CASSLDTGIYEQYF TGTGCCAGCAGCTTAGATACAGGGATCTACGAGCAGTACTTC . TRBV7-2 . TRBJ2-7
CASSLRQTSYNEQFF TGTGCCAGCAGCTTGCGACAGACCTCCTACAATGAGCAGTTCTTC once TRBV5-4 . TRBJ2-1
CTSSDINYSEQYF TGCACCAGCAGCGATATTAACTATTCCGAGCAGTACTTC . TRBV1 . TRBJ2-7
CASSSSTRSRGETQYF TGTGCCAGCAGCTCCTCTACACGGTCAAGAGGGGAGACCCAGTACTTC . TRBV9 . TRBJ2-5
CASSPDAGTGRGGELFF TGTGCCAGCAGCCCCGACGCCGGGACAGGGCGTGGCGGGGAGCTGTTTTTT . TRBV7-9 TRBD1 TRBJ2-2
CASSLFRTGKDTIYF TGTGCCAGCAGTTTATTCCGGACAGGGAAAGACACCATATATTTT . TRBV28 TRBD1 TRBJ1-3
CASSAKWGGGPDTQYF TGTGCCAGCAGCGCCAAGTGGGGGGGCGGCCCAGATACGCAGTATTTT few TRBV9 . TRBJ2-3
CASSIMGAEAFF TGTGCCAGTAGTATTATGGGAGCTGAAGCTTTCTTT . TRBV19 . TRBJ1-1
CASSDRAANYGYTF TGTGCCAGCAGCGACAGGGCAGCTAACTATGGCTACACCTTC once TRBV6-5 TRBD1 TRBJ1-2
CASSEIFTTSTDTQYF TGTGCCAGCAGCGAGATATTTACTACTAGCACAGATACGCAGTATTTT . TRBV9 . TRBJ2-3
CASGLGTSGVREQFF TGCGCCAGCGGCCTTGGGACTAGCGGCGTTAGGGAGCAGTTCTTC . TRBV5-1 TRBD2 TRBJ2-1
CASSLAGQGNYEQYF TGTGCCAGCAGCTTGGCCGGACAGGGAAACTACGAGCAGTACTTC few TRBV5-6 TRBD1 TRBJ2-7
CASSNPPRRRGGTQYF TGTGCCAGCAGCAACCCCCCGAGGAGGCGGGGTGGTACCCAGTACTTC . TRBV11-2 . TRBJ2-5
CASSLGDNQFVTYGYTF TGTGCCAGCAGCTTAGGGGACAACCAATTCGTCACCTATGGCTACACCTTC . TRBV5-5 . TRBJ1-2
CASGMNTEAFF TGTGCCAGCGGCATGAACACTGAAGCTTTCTTT once TRBV2 . TRBJ1-1
CASSFSGQDYEQYF TGTGCCAGCAGCTTCTCGGGACAGGACTACGAGCAGTACTTC . TRBV11-3 TRBD1 TRBJ2-7
CASSSALRWVGGIDIQYF TGTGCCAGCAGCTCGGCGCTCAGATGGGTTGGGGGGATCGACATTCAGTACTTC few TRBV11-2 . TRBJ2-4
CASAPGQGADEQYF TGTGCCAGCGCCCCGGGACAGGGGGCTGACGAGCAGTACTTC few TRBV18 TRBD1 TRBJ2-7
CASSYSGIPGNTIYF TGTGCCAGCAGCTATAGTGGTATACCTGGAAACACCATATATTTT . TRBV7-9 . TRBJ1-3
CASSSSQGLAGTEAFF TGTGCCAGCAGTTCCTCCCAGGGCCTAGCGGGCACTGAAGCTTTCTTT . TRBV6-5 . TRBJ1-1
CASRPFMTGTDRTQYF TGCGCCAGCAGACCCTTTATGACAGGGACGGATCGGACCCAGTACTTC . TRBV4-1 TRBD1 TRBJ2-5
CASSPQSGRGTGELFF TGCGCCAGCAGCCCCCAGAGTGGGCGAGGGACCGGGGAGCTGTTTTTT . TRBV4-1 . TRBJ2-2
CASSLRGSGTEAFF TGTGCCAGCAGCTTGCGGGGGTCGGGGACTGAAGCTTTCTTT . TRBV5-5 . TRBJ1-1
CSVTQSTSGTKFTGELFF TGCAGCGTTACCCAATCGACTAGCGGGACAAAGTTCACCGGGGAGCTGTTTTTT . TRBV29-1 TRBD2 TRBJ2-2
CASRRLAGGSEQYF TGTGCCAGCAGGAGACTAGCGGGAGGTAGCGAGCAGTACTTC . TRBV6-5 TRBD2 TRBJ2-7
CASSPGQGREKLFF TGTGCCAGCAGCCCAGGACAGGGCCGAGAAAAACTGTTTTTT few TRBV7-9 TRBD1 TRBJ1-4
CASSPGTLNTEAFF TGTGCCAGCAGCCCCGGGACACTGAACACTGAAGCTTTCTTT . TRBV7-2 . TRBJ1-1
CASSLEAGPTDTQYF TGTGCCAGCAGCTTAGAAGCGGGGCCCACAGATACGCAGTATTTT . TRBV11-2 TRBD2 TRBJ2-3
CASSLYVGASYEQYF TGTGCCAGCAGCCTTTATGTGGGGGCTAGCTACGAGCAGTACTTC once TRBV7-6 . TRBJ2-7
CASSTRHGGYNEQFF TGTGCCAGCAGCACTCGACACGGGGGGTACAATGAGCAGTTCTTC . TRBV14 TRBD2 TRBJ2-1
CASSIIPGNDGYTF TGTGCCAGTAGTATAATACCAGGGAACGATGGCTACACCTTC . TRBV19 . TRBJ1-2
CASSDRGENQPQHF TGTGCCAGCAGTGACAGAGGCGAAAATCAGCCCCAGCATTTT . TRBV6-4 . TRBJ1-5
CASSLAVGGITGELFF TGTGCCAGCAGCTTGGCCGTGGGGGGAATCACCGGGGAGCTGTTTTTT . TRBV5-6 . TRBJ2-2
CASSPHGQGSITGELFF TGCGCCAGCAGCCCCCATGGACAGGGTTCGATCACCGGGGAGCTGTTTTTT . TRBV4-3 TRBD1 TRBJ2-2
CASSHDRGAEAFF TGTGCCAGCAGTCATGACAGGGGAGCTGAAGCTTTCTTT . TRBV5-4 TRBD1 TRBJ1-1
CASSLDPGTDEQYF TGCGCCAGCAGCTTGGACCCGGGTACCGACGAGCAGTACTTC . TRBV5-1 . TRBJ2-7
CSVGADANTGELFF TGCAGCGTTGGGGCAGACGCGAACACCGGGGAGCTGTTTTTT . TRBV29-1 . TRBJ2-2
CAISERLWGVSTDTQYF TGTGCCATCAGTGAGCGCTTGTGGGGGGTTAGCACAGATACGCAGTATTTT . TRBV10-3 . TRBJ2-3
CASSPRGPVLYNSPLHF TGCGCCAGCAGCCCCCGAGGGCCAGTACTTTATAATTCACCCCTCCACTTT . TRBV5-1 . TRBJ1-6
CASSEEAGVPPYNEQFF TGTGCCAGCAGTGAAGAAGCGGGCGTACCCCCCTACAATGAGCAGTTCTTC . TRBV6-1 . TRBJ2-1
CASSYTGTELSEQFF TGTGCCAGCAGTTACACCGGGACAGAACTCTCTGAGCAGTTCTTC . TRBV9 TRBD1 TRBJ2-1
CASSPRGGQNGELFF TGTGCCAGCAGCCCCCGCGGGGGGCAGAACGGGGAGCTGTTTTTT . TRBV7-8 TRBD2 TRBJ2-2
CASSLEDTNIQYF TGTGCCAGCAGCTTAGAGGACACCAACATTCAGTACTTC . TRBV11-3 . TRBJ2-4
CASSASGGSSYEQYF TGTGCCAGCAGCGCGAGCGGCGGGAGCTCCTACGAGCAGTACTTC . TRBV7-2 TRBD2 TRBJ2-7
CASSLTVGGTYGYTF TGTGCCAGCAGCTTGACAGTAGGAGGGACTTATGGCTACACCTTC . TRBV5-4 . TRBJ1-2
CASSSGGGGNQPQHF TGTGCCAGCAGTTCCGGGGGGGGTGGCAATCAGCCCCAGCATTTT . TRBV28 . TRBJ1-5
CASSSTDDTEAFF TGTGCCAGCAGCTCGACAGATGACACTGAAGCTTTCTTT . TRBV7-9 . TRBJ1-1
CASSLVLGGWTEAFF TGTGCCAGCAGCTTGGTTCTGGGAGGTTGGACTGAAGCTTTCTTT . TRBV5-4 . TRBJ1-1